This T cell receptor (beta chain) was documented in a study of cytomegalovirus exposure and HLA in healthy donors. As for the study in general: The roughly 130 validation repertoires, a later analysis reported, used the same platform as the 550 to 700 repertoires from the first cohort.

Broader study findings: Later, an analysis found that TCR clusters from the first cohort tended to co-occur in the 120 or so validation repertoires. It was reportedly the case that the classifier diagnosed cytomegalovirus status with high specificity and sensitivity. Altogether, more than 150 TCR beta chains were recorded as cytomegalovirus-associated.

Produced via immunoSEQ multiplex PCR; TCRdb's table is partial and in-frame only. This sample has 50,000 to 65,000 clones; 89% occur once, and the top ten carry around 15%. This CDR3 is 14 amino acids long. Germline V lookup: CDR1 SGHDT, CDR2 YYEEEE. V trimming: 2 bases; J trimming: 6 bases; junction bases outside the gene matches: 7. About this clone: The antigen remains unidentified.

The chain links TRBV5-6 to TRBJ1-1, with TRBD1 matching over 7 bases. Source material: PBMCs. The receptor comes from a young woman in good health and CMV-seronegative. The CDR3 loop reads CASSFPGGTPEAFF. CDR3 bases: TGTGCCAGCAGCTTCCCAGGGGGGACGCCTGAAGCTTTCTTT.